Reported below is one T cell receptor beta chain. In its sample, this clonotype was seen a few times. What antigen it recognizes has not been identified. No much larger clone exists at a distance of one base, and base qualities are not known. V and J are trimmed by 1 base and 12 bases, and the gene matches miss 8 bases of the junction. CDR1 and CDR2 are drawn from the germline V gene (reference sequence): DFQATT, SNEGSKA. From the cysteine up to the phenylalanine, the CDR3 has a length of 12 residues. The DNA shown is the 36-base CDR3, in frame from base 1. This sample was taken from a study of vaccination and CD4 T cells after COVID-19 (dated by TCRdb to about 2022). For context, the study as a whole: SARS-CoV-2 positivity had been established in the convalescent patients by nasal swab PCR, and mild disease was recorded in roughly ten of these patients and severe disease in one. Culture stimuli were overlapping spike peptide pools from SARS-CoV-2 and from the common cold coronaviruses HCoV-NL63, HCoV-OC43 and HCoV-229E. Post-vaccine blood samples were collected a median of approximately 77 days after the second vaccine dose, ranging from about 13 to 250 days. In the convalescent cohort there were six males and four females, among whom were two Hispanic individuals, seven Caucasians, two Asians and one multiracial person. Control cultures received a CEFX viral epitope pool as the positive control, an HIV-1 Nef peptide pool as the negative control, or no peptide. In around nine COVID-19 convalescent patients and 4 infection-naive healthy vaccine recipients, the spike-specific CD4+ TCR repertoire before mRNA vaccination was compared with the repertoire after mRNA vaccination. Participants received two doses of either the Pfizer-BioNTech BNT162b2 vaccine (n=8) or the Moderna mRNA-1273 vaccine (n=2). Post-COVID blood samples were collected from convalescent patients a median of around 100 days after diagnosis, with a range of roughly 30 to 161 days.

On the study overall, not on this receptor specifically: In convalescent patients, a median around 86% of post-vaccine SARS-CoV-2-reactive clones were detected only after vaccination, suggesting vaccine-specific priming. Nearly all vaccine-specific clones in convalescent patients (304 of 307) were mono-reactive for SARS-CoV-2 spike rather than cross-reactive with common cold coronaviruses. The median number of SARS-CoV-2-reactive clonotypes rose from around 21 after infection to roughly 38 after vaccination, but the change was not significant. The study included relatively few convalescent patients and did not analyze early timepoints after natural infection.

Library preparation employed PCR. DNA from cultured CD4+ T cells underwent TCR sequencing with the Oncomine TCR Beta short-read assay at the Johns Hopkins FTIC core. The QIAamp micro DNA kit was used to extract genomic DNA from the cultured CD4+ T cells. Oncomine TCR Beta libraries made from cultured CD4+ T cells were pooled using unique dual indexes and sequenced on an Illumina iSeq 100. For the original study's pipeline: Non-productive sequences were removed, and CDR3s not starting with C, not ending with F or W, or shorter than 7 amino acids were discarded. Antigen-specific clonotypes were identified using the MANAFEST web application through comparison of peptide-stimulated wells with reference and other culture wells. An FDR below 0.05, an odds ratio above 5, and a productive frequency above 0.1% in at least two of three replicate wells were required for clones to be considered positive. Cross-reactive clonotypes were defined as significantly expanded in both SARS-CoV-2 spike wells and at least one common cold coronavirus spike condition. Levenshtein distances (stringdist) and unrooted phylogenetic trees (ape) in R version 3.6.1 were used to assess CDR3 homology. TCRdb trimmed public reads at Q25 via fastp, called clones via MiXCR and kept in-frame beta chains. All rows with the same CDR3 protein become a single entry with the most common DNA and genes. TCRdb, not the authors, supplied the V and J calls. Present in this sample are about 20,000 distinct CDR3 sequences, about 50% of which were seen just once. The ten biggest clones cover about 5% of the sample.

The treatment or condition label on this specimen signifies: approximately nine-day PBMC culture with coronavirus spike peptide pools or control peptides (ViraFEST assay). To expand antigen-specific T cells with peptide pools and then pick out the expanded clonotypes through TCR sequencing, the study relied on the ViraFEST assay. Positive SARS-CoV-2 PCR tests in the convalescent patients dated from March to December 2020, before Alpha, Beta and Delta variants emerged in the United States. Each well held roughly 2.2 million PBMCs cultured in IMDM containing about 5% human AB serum and approximately 9.8 IU/ml IL-2, with 8 to 10 ug/ml peptide pools added. On days 3 and 7, half of the culture medium was replaced with fresh IL-2-containing medium. CD4+ T cells were isolated after around ten days of culture through negative selection using the EasySep CD4+ T cell isolation kit. Ficoll-Paque Plus gradient centrifugation was used to isolate PBMCs from whole blood, and the isolated PBMCs were then either used fresh or cryopreserved at -140C. In general, triplicate wells were set up for every culture condition.

The specimen was CD4+ T cells from blood, cultured in vitro. The sequence links TRBV20-1 to TRBJ1-2; 7 junctional bases match TRBD1. The TCR was taken from a human donor who had recovered from COVID-19. The CDR3 in this case is CSARVPTGVNTF. The bases read TGCAGTGCTAGAGTTCCCACAGGGGTGAACACCTTC.